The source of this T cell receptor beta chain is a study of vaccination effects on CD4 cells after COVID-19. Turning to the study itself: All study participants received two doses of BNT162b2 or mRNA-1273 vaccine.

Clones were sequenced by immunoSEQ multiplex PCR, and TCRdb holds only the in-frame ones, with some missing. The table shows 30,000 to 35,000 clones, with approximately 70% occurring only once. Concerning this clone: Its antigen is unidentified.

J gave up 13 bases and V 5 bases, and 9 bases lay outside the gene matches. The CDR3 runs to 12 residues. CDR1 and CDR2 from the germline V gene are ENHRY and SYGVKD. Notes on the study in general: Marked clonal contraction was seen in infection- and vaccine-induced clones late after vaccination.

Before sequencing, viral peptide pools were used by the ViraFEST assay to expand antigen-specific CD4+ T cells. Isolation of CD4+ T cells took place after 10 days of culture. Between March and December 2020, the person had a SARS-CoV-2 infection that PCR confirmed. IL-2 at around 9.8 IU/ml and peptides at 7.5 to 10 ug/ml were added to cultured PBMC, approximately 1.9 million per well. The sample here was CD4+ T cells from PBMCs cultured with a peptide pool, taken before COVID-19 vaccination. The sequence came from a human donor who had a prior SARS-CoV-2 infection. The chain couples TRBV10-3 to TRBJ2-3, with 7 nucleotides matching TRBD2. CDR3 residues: CAISQMTGTKYF. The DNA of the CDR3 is TGTGCCATCAGTCAGATGACCGGGACTAAGTATTTT.